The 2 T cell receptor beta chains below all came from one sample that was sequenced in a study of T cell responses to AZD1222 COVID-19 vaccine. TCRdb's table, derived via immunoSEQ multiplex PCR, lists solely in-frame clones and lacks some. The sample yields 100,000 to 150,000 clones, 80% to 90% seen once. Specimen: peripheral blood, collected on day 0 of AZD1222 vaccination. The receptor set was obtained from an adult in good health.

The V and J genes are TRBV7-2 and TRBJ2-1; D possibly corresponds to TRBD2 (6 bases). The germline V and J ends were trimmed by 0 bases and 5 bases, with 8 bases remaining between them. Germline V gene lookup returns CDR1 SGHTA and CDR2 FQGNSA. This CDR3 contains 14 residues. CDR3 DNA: TGTGCCAGCAGCTTAGCGGGAGGTAACAATGAGCAGTTCTTC. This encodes CASSLAGGNNEQFF. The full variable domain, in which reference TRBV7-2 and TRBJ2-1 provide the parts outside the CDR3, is GAGVSQSPSNKVTEKGKDVELRCDPISGHTALYWYRQSLGQGLEFLIYFQGNSAPDKSGLPSDRFSAERTGGSVSTLTIQRTQQEDSAVYLCASSLAGGNNEQFFGPGTRLTVL.

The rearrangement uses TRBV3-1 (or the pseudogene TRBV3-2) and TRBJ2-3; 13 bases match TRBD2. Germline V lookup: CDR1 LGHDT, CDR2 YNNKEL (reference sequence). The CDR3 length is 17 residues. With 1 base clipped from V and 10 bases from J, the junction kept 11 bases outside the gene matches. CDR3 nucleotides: TGTGCCAGCAGCCAAGTACCCGGGACTAGCGGGGCGCTCGCGCAGTATTTT. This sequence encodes CASSQVPGTSGALAQYF.